This note documents a single TCR beta chain sequence. The authors' processing: By means of reference gene primer amplification, nucleated cell counts were estimated. Here immunoSEQ multiplex PCR was the method, and the copy in TCRdb shows in-frame clones only, minus some. V and J calls and clone size are given by that table; D and trimming were obtained from the DNA. Of about 280,000 clones in the sample, roughly 89% were seen once. This record belongs to a study of blood T cell repertoires in COVID-19. Study information: The United States, Italy and Spain supplied acute and convalescent COVID-19 samples.

Between the trimmed V and J ends, which lost 5 bases and 7 bases, there was a span of 15 bases. The germline V gene has CDR1 SEHNR and CDR2 FQNEAQ (reference sequence). CDR3 size: 15 residues. The source is a man aged 35 to 55 with acute or convalescent COVID-19. The genes are TRBV7-9 and TRBJ1-6; D ambiguous. The sequencing sample was made of peripheral blood. The DNA for the CDR3 is TGTGCCAGCAGCCTAGGGAGAGCCTCCAATTCACCCCTCCACTTT. It codes for CASSLGRASNSPLHF.